The text below deals with one T cell receptor (beta chain). The record originates from a study of T cell changes during pregnancy in multiple sclerosis. The germline gives CDR1 SEHNR, CDR2 FQNEAQ (reference sequence). With 5 bases removed from V and 5 bases from J, the gap between germline ends came to 16 bases. This CDR3 is built from 16 residues. Assay: immunoSEQ multiplex PCR; the TCRdb copy retains only in-frame clones and omits some. The sample yields under 70,000 clones, 91% seen once. Source: peripheral blood, taken after pregnancy. The chain joins TRBV7-9 to TRBJ1-6; D remains ambiguous. This receptor was taken from a female donor in good health, enrolled as a control in a pregnancy study. The CDR3 region is CASSRPQAGNNSPLHF. In DNA, the CDR3 is TGTGCCAGCAGCCGCCCCCAAGCCGGGAATAATTCACCCCTCCACTTT.